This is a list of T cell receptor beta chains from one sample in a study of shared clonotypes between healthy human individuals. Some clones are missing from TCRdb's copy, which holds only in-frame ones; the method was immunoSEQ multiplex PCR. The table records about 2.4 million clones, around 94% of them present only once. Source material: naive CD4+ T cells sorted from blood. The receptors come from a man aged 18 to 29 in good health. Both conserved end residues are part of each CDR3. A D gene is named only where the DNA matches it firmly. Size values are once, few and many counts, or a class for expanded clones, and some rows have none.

cdr3_aa: CAWSPGGGETQYF
cdr3_nt: TGTGCCTGGAGCCCCGGAGGGGGAGAGACCCAGTACTTC
d_call: .
clone_size: once
v_call: TRBV30
j_call: TRBJ2-5

cdr3_aa: CASTPRSGGWEKLFF
cdr3_nt: TGTGCCAGCACCCCCCGTTCCGGAGGGTGGGAAAAACTGTTTTTT
d_call: .
clone_size: .
v_call: TRBV5-6
j_call: TRBJ1-4

cdr3_aa: CASSQDLAGGPTDTQYF
cdr3_nt: TGTGCCAGCAGCCAAGACCTAGCGGGGGGGCCTACAGATACGCAGTATTTT
d_call: TRBD2
clone_size: once
v_call: TRBV4-2
j_call: TRBJ2-3

cdr3_aa: CASRPQGARDEQYF
cdr3_nt: TGTGCCAGCAGGCCACAGGGGGCGCGGGACGAGCAGTACTTC
d_call: TRBD1
clone_size: .
v_call: TRBV6-5
j_call: TRBJ2-7

cdr3_aa: CAISPKGGSVEQYF
cdr3_nt: TGTGCCATCAGTCCGAAGGGGGGATCGGTCGAGCAGTACTTC
d_call: .
clone_size: .
v_call: TRBV10-3
j_call: TRBJ2-7

cdr3_aa: CASSPAGYNEQFF
cdr3_nt: TGTGCCAGCAGCCCTGCGGGGTACAATGAGCAGTTCTTC
d_call: .
clone_size: .
v_call: TRBV5-4
j_call: TRBJ2-1

cdr3_aa: CAWATPGQFSYNEQFF
cdr3_nt: TGTGCCTGGGCGACCCCGGGACAGTTCTCCTACAATGAGCAGTTCTTC
d_call: TRBD1
clone_size: once
v_call: TRBV30
j_call: TRBJ2-1

cdr3_aa: CASSLGGAGPYEQYF
cdr3_nt: TGTGCCAGCAGCTTAGGTGGTGCAGGGCCCTACGAGCAGTACTTC
d_call: .
clone_size: .
v_call: TRBV7-2
j_call: TRBJ2-7

cdr3_aa: CAINGGSGNTIYF
cdr3_nt: TGTGCCATCAACGGGGGGAGTGGAAACACCATATATTTT
d_call: .
clone_size: .
v_call: TRBV10-3
j_call: TRBJ1-3

cdr3_aa: CAISGAGGPYNEQFF
cdr3_nt: TGTGCCATCAGTGGGGCAGGTGGTCCCTACAATGAGCAGTTCTTC
d_call: .
clone_size: .
v_call: TRBV10-3
j_call: TRBJ2-1

cdr3_aa: CAISKDRPYGYTF
cdr3_nt: TGTGCCATCAGCAAGGACAGGCCCTATGGCTACACCTTC
d_call: TRBD1
clone_size: .
v_call: TRBV10-3
j_call: TRBJ1-2

cdr3_aa: CASSILSQGVNQPQHF
cdr3_nt: TGTGCCAGTAGTATACTTTCACAGGGGGTCAATCAGCCCCAGCATTTT
d_call: TRBD1
clone_size: .
v_call: TRBV19
j_call: TRBJ1-5

cdr3_aa: CASSEGISGNTIYF
cdr3_nt: TGTGCCAGCAGTGAAGGGATTTCTGGAAACACCATATATTTT
d_call: .
clone_size: .
v_call: TRBV6-5
j_call: TRBJ1-3

cdr3_aa: CASSLVQLNTEAFF
cdr3_nt: TGCGCCAGCAGCTTGGTTCAGTTGAACACTGAAGCTTTCTTT
d_call: .
clone_size: .
v_call: TRBV5-1
j_call: TRBJ1-1

cdr3_aa: CASSGTGDQPQHF
cdr3_nt: TGTGCCAGCAGCGGGACAGGGGATCAGCCCCAGCATTTT
d_call: TRBD1
clone_size: .
v_call: TRBV7-9
j_call: TRBJ1-5

cdr3_aa: CASSYSGFSGIQYF
cdr3_nt: TGTGCCAGCAGTTACTCGGGGTTTAGCGGCATTCAGTACTTC
d_call: .
clone_size: .
v_call: TRBV6-5
j_call: TRBJ2-4

cdr3_aa: CASSPTGTGITTNEKLFF
cdr3_nt: TGCGCCAGCAGCCCAACCGGGACAGGGATCACAACTAATGAAAAACTGTTTTTT
d_call: TRBD1
clone_size: .
v_call: TRBV5-1
j_call: TRBJ1-4

cdr3_aa: CASSVIAGQGGNTIYF
cdr3_nt: TGTGCCAGCAGTGTAATAGCGGGACAGGGGGGAAACACCATATATTTT
d_call: TRBD1
clone_size: .
v_call: TRBV2
j_call: TRBJ1-3

cdr3_aa: CASSLRLLQSPSTDTQYF
cdr3_nt: TGTGCCAGCAGTTTGAGGCTTTTACAAAGCCCTAGCACAGATACGCAGTATTTT
d_call: .
clone_size: .
v_call: TRBV27
j_call: TRBJ2-3

cdr3_aa: CASSVERGGYNEQFF
cdr3_nt: TGTGCCAGCAGTGTCGAGCGGGGGGGATACAATGAGCAGTTCTTC
d_call: TRBD2
clone_size: .
v_call: TRBV2
j_call: TRBJ2-1

cdr3_aa: CASRGTKGLYEQYF
cdr3_nt: TGTGCCAGCAGAGGCACCAAGGGTCTTTACGAGCAGTACTTC
d_call: .
clone_size: few
v_call: TRBV27
j_call: TRBJ2-7

cdr3_aa: CARSPVRGGLAFF
cdr3_nt: TGTGCCAGAAGCCCCGTACGTGGGGGTCTGGCTTTCTTT
d_call: .
clone_size: .
v_call: TRBV5-3
j_call: TRBJ1-1

cdr3_aa: CASSPLGGYNEQFF
cdr3_nt: TGTGCCAGCAGCCCGCTGGGGGGCTACAATGAGCAGTTCTTC
d_call: .
clone_size: .
v_call: TRBV14
j_call: TRBJ2-1

cdr3_aa: CASSSASGSLVEQYF
cdr3_nt: TGTGCCAGCTCATCCGCTAGCGGGAGTCTGGTCGAGCAGTACTTC
d_call: TRBD2
clone_size: once
v_call: TRBV18
j_call: TRBJ2-7

cdr3_aa: CAGPYEQYF
cdr3_nt: TGTGCCGGACCGTACGAGCAGTACTTC
d_call: .
clone_size: .
v_call: TRBV30
j_call: TRBJ2-7

cdr3_aa: CASSALSPNTEAFF
cdr3_nt: TGTGCCAGCAGCGCCCTGAGCCCGAACACTGAAGCTTTCTTT
d_call: .
clone_size: .
v_call: TRBV6-1
j_call: TRBJ1-1

cdr3_aa: CASSGQASLTDTQYF
cdr3_nt: TGTGCCAGCAGCGGACAGGCATCCCTCACAGATACGCAGTATTTT
d_call: .
clone_size: .
v_call: TRBV9
j_call: TRBJ2-3

cdr3_aa: CASSSRQGRRGYTF
cdr3_nt: TGTGCCAGCAGTTCTCGACAGGGGCGCAGGGGCTACACCTTC
d_call: TRBD1
clone_size: .
v_call: TRBV6-5
j_call: TRBJ1-2

cdr3_aa: CASSLGSNTEAFF
cdr3_nt: TGTGCCAGCAGCTTGGGTTCGAACACTGAAGCTTTCTTT
d_call: .
clone_size: .
v_call: TRBV5-6
j_call: TRBJ1-1

cdr3_aa: CASSFPTAFNYGYTF
cdr3_nt: TGTGCCAGCAGCTTCCCGACAGCGTTTAACTATGGCTACACCTTC
d_call: .
clone_size: .
v_call: TRBV7-9
j_call: TRBJ1-2

cdr3_aa: CASRASGTVSYEQYF
cdr3_nt: TGTGCCAGCAGAGCCTCCGGGACTGTTTCCTACGAGCAGTACTTC
d_call: .
clone_size: .
v_call: TRBV28
j_call: TRBJ2-7

cdr3_aa: CASSLGEGGGPYEQYF
cdr3_nt: TGTGCCAGCAGCTTAGGAGAGGGCGGGGGCCCCTACGAGCAGTACTTC
d_call: .
clone_size: .
v_call: TRBV7-9
j_call: TRBJ2-7

cdr3_aa: CASSPSTSPDTQYF
cdr3_nt: TGCGCCAGCAGCCCATCGACGAGCCCAGATACGCAGTATTTT
d_call: .
clone_size: .
v_call: TRBV5-1
j_call: TRBJ2-3

cdr3_aa: CASSLDRELFSYYTGELFF
cdr3_nt: TGCGCCAGCAGCTTGGACAGGGAGTTGTTTTCCTACTACACCGGGGAGCTGTTTTTT
d_call: .
clone_size: .
v_call: TRBV5-1
j_call: TRBJ2-2

cdr3_aa: CASREGAGNTIYF
cdr3_nt: TGTGCCAGCAGGGAAGGGGCTGGAAACACCATATATTTT
d_call: .
clone_size: .
v_call: TRBV28
j_call: TRBJ1-3

cdr3_aa: CASSPGQGGSPLHF
cdr3_nt: TGTGCCAGCAGTCCGGGACAGGGAGGTTCACCCCTCCACTTT
d_call: TRBD1
clone_size: .
v_call: TRBV6-1
j_call: TRBJ1-6

cdr3_aa: CASSLGGSNTGELFF
cdr3_nt: TGTGCCAGCAGTTTGGGAGGCTCGAACACCGGGGAGCTGTTTTTT
d_call: .
clone_size: .
v_call: TRBV28
j_call: TRBJ2-2

cdr3_aa: CASSFIPNQETQYF
cdr3_nt: TGCGCCAGCAGCTTTATCCCAAACCAAGAGACCCAGTACTTC
d_call: .
clone_size: .
v_call: TRBV5-1
j_call: TRBJ2-5

cdr3_aa: CASSLKTNFPPFF
cdr3_nt: TGTGCCAGCAGCTTAAAAACGAACTTTCCTCCGTTCTTC
d_call: .
clone_size: .
v_call: TRBV7-9
j_call: TRBJ2-1

cdr3_aa: CASSGQLSEAFF
cdr3_nt: TGTGCCAGCAGTGGACAGCTCTCTGAAGCTTTCTTT
d_call: .
clone_size: .
v_call: TRBV2
j_call: TRBJ1-1

cdr3_aa: CASSLWQASYEQYF
cdr3_nt: TGTGCCAGCAGCTTGTGGCAGGCGTCCTACGAGCAGTACTTC
d_call: .
clone_size: .
v_call: TRBV5-5
j_call: TRBJ2-7

cdr3_aa: CASSLGGGEQGYTF
cdr3_nt: TGCGCCAGCAGCTTGGGTGGGGGCGAGCAGGGCTACACCTTC
d_call: .
clone_size: few
v_call: TRBV5-1
j_call: TRBJ1-2

cdr3_aa: CASSLNRGGEQYF
cdr3_nt: TGTGCCAGCTCACTCAACCGGGGAGGCGAGCAGTACTTC
d_call: .
clone_size: once
v_call: TRBV18
j_call: TRBJ2-7

cdr3_aa: CAGVGGSPLHF
cdr3_nt: TGTGCCGGGGTTGGTGGGTCACCCCTCCACTTT
d_call: .
clone_size: .
v_call: TRBV6-5
j_call: TRBJ1-6

cdr3_aa: CASQDSNSNQPQHF
cdr3_nt: TGTGCCAGCCAAGACAGTAATAGCAATCAGCCCCAGCATTTT
d_call: .
clone_size: .
v_call: TRBV5-4
j_call: TRBJ1-5

cdr3_aa: CASSSGQGSGQPQHF
cdr3_nt: TGTGCCAGCTCCTCAGGACAGGGGTCCGGCCAGCCCCAGCATTTT
d_call: TRBD1
clone_size: .
v_call: TRBV18
j_call: TRBJ1-5

cdr3_aa: CASSPGGWGTYEQYF
cdr3_nt: TGTGCCAGCTCACCCGGGGGCTGGGGGACCTACGAGCAGTACTTC
d_call: .
clone_size: .
v_call: TRBV18
j_call: TRBJ2-7

cdr3_aa: CASSQDLRGTGELFF
cdr3_nt: TGCGCCAGCAGCCAAGATCTAAGGGGGACCGGGGAGCTGTTTTTT
d_call: .
clone_size: once
v_call: TRBV4-1
j_call: TRBJ2-2

cdr3_aa: CASSEDPNRDTQYF
cdr3_nt: TGTGCCAGCAGTGAAGATCCGAATAGGGATACGCAGTATTTT
d_call: .
clone_size: .
v_call: TRBV2
j_call: TRBJ2-3

cdr3_aa: CASRGILNEKLFF
cdr3_nt: TGTGCCAGCAGGGGGATCCTTAATGAAAAACTGTTTTTT
d_call: .
clone_size: few
v_call: TRBV7-9
j_call: TRBJ1-4

cdr3_aa: CASSSVGHTTDTQYF
cdr3_nt: TGTGCCAGCAGCTCCGTCGGACACACCACAGATACGCAGTATTTT
d_call: .
clone_size: .
v_call: TRBV7-6
j_call: TRBJ2-3

cdr3_aa: CASSDTSAGPAYNEQFF
cdr3_nt: TGTGCCAGCAGTGATACCTCTGCGGGCCCGGCTTACAATGAGCAGTTCTTC
d_call: .
clone_size: .
v_call: TRBV25-1
j_call: TRBJ2-1

cdr3_aa: CSAEQGSQTQYF
cdr3_nt: TGCAGCGCTGAACAGGGATCCCAGACCCAGTACTTC
d_call: .
clone_size: .
v_call: TRBV29-1
j_call: TRBJ2-5

cdr3_aa: CASSVAFSGAVYNEQFF
cdr3_nt: TGTGCCAGCAGCGTAGCGTTTAGCGGGGCTGTTTACAATGAGCAGTTCTTC
d_call: TRBD2
clone_size: .
v_call: TRBV9
j_call: TRBJ2-1

cdr3_aa: CASSPLTGGSLSTDTQYF
cdr3_nt: TGTGCCAGCTCACCATTGACGGGGGGCTCACTCAGCACAGATACGCAGTATTTT
d_call: .
clone_size: once
v_call: TRBV18
j_call: TRBJ2-3